This T cell receptor beta chain stems from a study of T cells in localized non-small cell lung cancer. The table came from immunoSEQ multiplex PCR; TCRdb's copy has only in-frame clones and leaves some out. The sample yields fewer than 50,000 clones, roughly 83% seen once. As for this clone: Its antigen is unknown.

The germline CDR1 and CDR2 sequences are SGHAT and FQNNGV. With 0 bases removed from V and 7 bases from J, the gap between germline ends came to 10 bases. This CDR3 region has 14 residues. General study findings and limits: The highest T cell clonality was in uninvolved adjacent lung, above tumor.

The sequenced sample was PBMCs, obtained before any cancer treatment. The rearrangement links TRBV11-2 to TRBJ1-5; D possibly corresponds to TRBD1 (6 bases). This sequence originates from a man aged 40 to 70 with stage II lung adenocarcinoma. For the CDR3, the DNA is TGTGCCAGCAGCTTAGATCAGGGGAGGCAGCCCCAGCATTTT. It encodes CASSLDQGRQPQHF.